This note documents a single TCR beta chain sequence. Profiling relied on immunoSEQ multiplex PCR, and the TCRdb table lists in-frame clones only, not all of them. The table lists around 140,000 clones, approximately 90% of them singletons. This specimen comes from a study of T cell responses to AZD1222 COVID-19 vaccine. V was cut by 4 bases and J by 0 bases, with 25 bases left in between. From germline, CDR1 is LGHDT and CDR2 YNNKEL (reference sequence). This CDR3 is 21 amino acids long. The source is an adult who received the AZD1222 COVID-19 vaccine. Sequences were derived from peripheral blood, sampled 28 days after the second AZD1222 dose. V is TRBV3-1 (or the pseudogene TRBV3-2) and J is TRBJ2-6; D is undetermined. The CDR3 DNA sequence: TGTGCCAGCAGCCTCATCTCCTGGCTTCGCAGAACGGGCTCTGGGGCCAACGTCCTGACTTTC. It translates to CASSLISWLRRTGSGANVLTF.